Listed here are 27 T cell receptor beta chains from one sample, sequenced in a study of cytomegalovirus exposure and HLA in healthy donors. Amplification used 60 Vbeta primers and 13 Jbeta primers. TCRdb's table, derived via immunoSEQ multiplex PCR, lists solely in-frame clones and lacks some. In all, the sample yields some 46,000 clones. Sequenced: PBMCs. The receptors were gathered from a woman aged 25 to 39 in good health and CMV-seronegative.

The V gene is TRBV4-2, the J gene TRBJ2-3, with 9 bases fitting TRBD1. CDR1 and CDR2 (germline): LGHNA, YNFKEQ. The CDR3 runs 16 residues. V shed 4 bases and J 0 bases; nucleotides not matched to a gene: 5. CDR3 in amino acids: CASSRYGTGSTDTQYF. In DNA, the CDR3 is TGTGCCAGCAGCCGATACGGGACAGGGAGCACAGATACGCAGTATTTT.

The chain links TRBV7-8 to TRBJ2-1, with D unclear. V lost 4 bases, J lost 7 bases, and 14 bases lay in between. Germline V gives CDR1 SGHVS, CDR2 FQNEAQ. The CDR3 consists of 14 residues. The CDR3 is CASSYRVYGNEQFF. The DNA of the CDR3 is TGTGCCAGCAGCTACCGGGTTTACGGGAATGAGCAGTTCTTC.

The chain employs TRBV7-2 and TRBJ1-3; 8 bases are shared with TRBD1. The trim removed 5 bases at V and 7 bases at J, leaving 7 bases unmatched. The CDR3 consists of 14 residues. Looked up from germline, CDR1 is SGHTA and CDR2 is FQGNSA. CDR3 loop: CASSRDRFVNTIYF. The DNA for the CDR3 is TGTGCCAGCAGCCGGGACAGGTTTGTCAACACCATATATTTT. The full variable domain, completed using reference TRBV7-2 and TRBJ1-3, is GAGVSQSPSNKVTEKGKDVELRCDPISGHTALYWYRQSLGQGLEFLIYFQGNSAPDKSGLPSDRFSAERTGGSVSTLTIQRTQQEDSAVYLCASSRDRFVNTIYFGEGSWLTVV.

In DNA, the CDR3 is TGTGCCAGCAGGATCAGCGGGAGGAACCCCTACGAGCAGTACTTC. Protein product: CASRISGRNPYEQYF. V usage is TRBV6-5 and J usage is TRBJ2-7; 9 bases align to TRBD2. With V trimmed by 6 bases and J by 2 bases, 8 bases remained unmatched. CDR3 length: 15 amino acids. Germline V gene data show CDR1 as MNHEY and CDR2 as SVGAGI.

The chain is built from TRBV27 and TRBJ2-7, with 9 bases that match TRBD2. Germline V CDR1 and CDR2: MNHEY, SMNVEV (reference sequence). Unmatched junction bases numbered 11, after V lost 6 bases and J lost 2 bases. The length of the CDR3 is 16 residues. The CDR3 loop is CASRPELAGAAYEQYF. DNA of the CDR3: TGTGCCAGCAGGCCCGAATTAGCGGGAGCCGCCTACGAGCAGTACTTC.

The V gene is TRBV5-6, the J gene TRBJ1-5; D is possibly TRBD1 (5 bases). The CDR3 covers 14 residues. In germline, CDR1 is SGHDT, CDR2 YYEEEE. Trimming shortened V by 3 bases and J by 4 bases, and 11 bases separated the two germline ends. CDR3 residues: CASSSGSPNQPQHF. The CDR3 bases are TGTGCCAGCAGCTCAGGGTCCCCGAATCAGCCCCAGCATTTT.

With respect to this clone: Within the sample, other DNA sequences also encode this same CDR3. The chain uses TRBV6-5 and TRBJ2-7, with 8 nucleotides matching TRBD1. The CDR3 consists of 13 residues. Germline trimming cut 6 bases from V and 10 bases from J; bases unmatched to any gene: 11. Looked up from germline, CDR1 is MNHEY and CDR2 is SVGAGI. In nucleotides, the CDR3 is TGTGCCAGCAGCATACAGGGGGTAAGCGAACAGTACTTC. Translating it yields CASSIQGVSEQYF.

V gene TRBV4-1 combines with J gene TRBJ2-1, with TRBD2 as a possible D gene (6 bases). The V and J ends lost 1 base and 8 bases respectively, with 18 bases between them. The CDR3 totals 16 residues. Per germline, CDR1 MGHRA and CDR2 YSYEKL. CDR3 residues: CASSQGSRERVHEQFF. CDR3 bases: TGCGCCAGCAGCCAAGGGAGTCGGGAGAGGGTCCATGAGCAGTTCTTC.

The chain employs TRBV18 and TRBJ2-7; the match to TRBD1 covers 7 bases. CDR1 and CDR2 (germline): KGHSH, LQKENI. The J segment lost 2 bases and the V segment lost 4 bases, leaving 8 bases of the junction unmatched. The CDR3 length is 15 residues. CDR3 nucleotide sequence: TGTGCCAGCTCACTCCAGACAGGGCGCCCCTACGAGCAGTACTTC. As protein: CASSLQTGRPYEQYF.

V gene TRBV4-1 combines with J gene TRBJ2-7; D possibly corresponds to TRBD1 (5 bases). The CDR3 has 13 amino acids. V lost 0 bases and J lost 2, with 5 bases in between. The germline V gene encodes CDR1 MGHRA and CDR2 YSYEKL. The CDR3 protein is CASSQDRAYEQYF. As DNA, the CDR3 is TGCGCCAGCAGCCAAGACAGGGCCTACGAGCAGTACTTC.

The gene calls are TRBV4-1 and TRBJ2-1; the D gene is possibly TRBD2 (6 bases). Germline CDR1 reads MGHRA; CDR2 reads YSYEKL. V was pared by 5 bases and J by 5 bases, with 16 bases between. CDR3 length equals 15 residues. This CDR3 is CASSDGSVLNNEQFF. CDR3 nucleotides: TGCGCCAGCAGCGACGGGAGTGTCCTAAACAATGAGCAGTTCTTC.

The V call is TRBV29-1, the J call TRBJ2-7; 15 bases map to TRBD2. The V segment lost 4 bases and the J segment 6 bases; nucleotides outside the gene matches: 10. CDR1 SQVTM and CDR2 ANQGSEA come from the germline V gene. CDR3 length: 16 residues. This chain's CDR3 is CSVGGLAGGMVGEQYF. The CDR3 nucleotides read TGCAGCGTTGGAGGACTAGCGGGAGGGATGGTGGGCGAGCAGTACTTC.

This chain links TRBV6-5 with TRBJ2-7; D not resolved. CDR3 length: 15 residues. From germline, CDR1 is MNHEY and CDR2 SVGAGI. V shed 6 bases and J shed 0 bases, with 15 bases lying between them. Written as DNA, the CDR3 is TGTGCCAGCAGCTCCCCCCGGAGATACTCCTACGAGCAGTACTTC. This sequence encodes CASSSPRRYSYEQYF.

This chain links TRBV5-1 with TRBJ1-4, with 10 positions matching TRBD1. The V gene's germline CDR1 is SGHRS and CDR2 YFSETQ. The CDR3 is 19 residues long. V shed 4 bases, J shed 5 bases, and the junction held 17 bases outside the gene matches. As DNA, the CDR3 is TGCGCCAGCAGCCCCAGCCGACCGGGACAGGGGAACCAGAATGAAAAACTGTTTTTT. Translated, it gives CASSPSRPGQGNQNEKLFF.

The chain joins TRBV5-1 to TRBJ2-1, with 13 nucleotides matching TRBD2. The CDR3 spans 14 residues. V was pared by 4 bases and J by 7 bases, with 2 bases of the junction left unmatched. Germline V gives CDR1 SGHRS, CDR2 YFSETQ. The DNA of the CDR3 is TGCGCCAGCAGCCCGGGACTAGCGGGAAATGAGCAGTTCTTC. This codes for CASSPGLAGNEQFF.

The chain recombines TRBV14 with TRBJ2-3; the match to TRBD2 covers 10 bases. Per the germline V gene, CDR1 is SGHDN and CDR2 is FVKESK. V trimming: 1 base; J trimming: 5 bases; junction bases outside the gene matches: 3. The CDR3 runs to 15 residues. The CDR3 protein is CASSQGAGGVDTQYF. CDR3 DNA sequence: TGTGCCAGCAGCCAAGGAGCGGGAGGGGTAGATACGCAGTATTTT.

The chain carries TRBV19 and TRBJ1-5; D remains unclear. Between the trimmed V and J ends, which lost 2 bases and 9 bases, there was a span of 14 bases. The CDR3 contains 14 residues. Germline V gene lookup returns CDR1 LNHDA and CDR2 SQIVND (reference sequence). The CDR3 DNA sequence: TGTGCCAGTAGTATATTGGGTCCAGGAGGGCCCCAGCATTTT. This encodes CASSILGPGGPQHF.

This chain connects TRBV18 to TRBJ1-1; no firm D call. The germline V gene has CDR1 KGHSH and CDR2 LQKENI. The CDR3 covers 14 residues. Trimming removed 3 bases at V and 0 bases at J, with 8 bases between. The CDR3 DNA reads TGTGCCAGCTCACCTGACACCGTGAACACTGAAGCTTTCTTT. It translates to CASSPDTVNTEAFF.

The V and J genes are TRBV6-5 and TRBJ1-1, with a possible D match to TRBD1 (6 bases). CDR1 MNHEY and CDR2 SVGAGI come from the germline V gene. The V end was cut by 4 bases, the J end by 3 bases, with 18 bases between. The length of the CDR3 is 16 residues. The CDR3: CASSLGHSRRYTEAFF. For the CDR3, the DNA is TGTGCCAGCAGTTTGGGACATTCCCGGAGGTACACTGAAGCTTTCTTT.

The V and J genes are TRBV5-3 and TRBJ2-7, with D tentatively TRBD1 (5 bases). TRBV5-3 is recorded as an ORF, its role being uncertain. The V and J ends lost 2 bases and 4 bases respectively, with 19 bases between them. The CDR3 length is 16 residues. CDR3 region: CARSLQANLPLYEQYF. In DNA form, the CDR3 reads TGTGCCAGAAGCTTACAGGCCAACCTCCCTCTGTACGAGCAGTACTTC.

CDR3 DNA: TGTGCCAGCAGATCTCAGGGGTTGGGCGGCTACGAGCAGTACTTC. Its protein is CASRSQGLGGYEQYF. This chain links TRBV27 with TRBJ2-7; perhaps TRBD1 as D (6 bases). The CDR3 is 15 residues long. Deletions cut 6 bases from V and 3 bases from J, with 18 bases between. Germline V CDR1 and CDR2: MNHEY, SMNVEV (reference sequence).

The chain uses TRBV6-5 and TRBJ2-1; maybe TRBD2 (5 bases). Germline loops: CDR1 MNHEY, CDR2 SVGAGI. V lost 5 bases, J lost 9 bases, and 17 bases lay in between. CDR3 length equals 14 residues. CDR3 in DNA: TGTGCCAGCAGTCAGGACTTACACTCGGGTGAGCAGTTCTTC. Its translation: CASSQDLHSGEQFF.

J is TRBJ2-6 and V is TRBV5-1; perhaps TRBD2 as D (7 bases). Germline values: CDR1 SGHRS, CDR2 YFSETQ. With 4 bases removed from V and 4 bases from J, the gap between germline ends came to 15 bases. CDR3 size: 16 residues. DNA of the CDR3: TGCGCCAGCAGCCCCGACGGGGGGCGGGGGGCCAACGTCCTGACTTTC. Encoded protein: CASSPDGGRGANVLTF.

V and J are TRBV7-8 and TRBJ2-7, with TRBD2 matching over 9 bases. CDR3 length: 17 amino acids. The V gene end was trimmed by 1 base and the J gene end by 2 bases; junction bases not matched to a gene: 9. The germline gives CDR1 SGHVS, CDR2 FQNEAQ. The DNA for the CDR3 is TGTGCCAGCAGCTTAGGATTGAGTAGGACTAGCGCCTACGAGCAGTACTTC. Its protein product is CASSLGLSRTSAYEQYF.

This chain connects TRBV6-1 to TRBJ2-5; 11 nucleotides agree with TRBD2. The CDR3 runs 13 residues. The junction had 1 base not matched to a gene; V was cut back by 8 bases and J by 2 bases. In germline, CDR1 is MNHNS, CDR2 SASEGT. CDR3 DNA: TGTGCCAGCCGACTAGCGGGACAAGAGACCCAGTACTTC. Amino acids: CASRLAGQETQYF.

The CDR3 DNA reads as TGCAGCGTTGATTTCGGGGTGGGAGGAGAGCAGTACTTC. It encodes CSVDFGVGGEQYF. The V and J genes are TRBV29-1 and TRBJ2-7, with D tentatively TRBD2 (6 bases). Between the trimmed V and J ends, which lost 3 bases and 7 bases, there was a span of 16 bases. The CDR3 contains 13 residues. Per germline, CDR1 SQVTM and CDR2 ANQGSEA.

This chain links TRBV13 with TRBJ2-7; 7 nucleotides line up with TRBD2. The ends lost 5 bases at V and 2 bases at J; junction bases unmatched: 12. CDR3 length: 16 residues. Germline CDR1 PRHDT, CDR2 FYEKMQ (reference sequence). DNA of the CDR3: TGTGCCAGCAGCCACCAGACTAGCTCCGTCCCCTACGAGCAGTACTTC. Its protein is CASSHQTSSVPYEQYF.